Sequencing of this T cell receptor (beta chain) was carried out in a study of blood T cells in healthy people across ages. Total RNA extraction produced at least 6 micrograms (per sample) for the study. On this clonotype: Antigen: not known.

Regarding the study as a whole: Changes seen in expanded clonotypes were possibly confounded by donor CMV status left unknown. TCR beta diversity was tightly associated with the proportion of naive T cells.

The authors ran a second PCR of about 6 to 11 cycles using a sample-barcoded 5' primer and a J-beta primer mix. Each cDNA molecule received a tag from a template-switch adaptor that had 12 random nucleotides. TCRdb processed the 5' RACE reads anew with MiXCR; each CDR3 protein has one entry. The sample consists of approximately 1.5 million distinct CDR3 sequences, 40% to 45% of them appearing once. CDR1 LGHDT and CDR2 YNNKEL come from the germline V gene (reference sequence). The CDR3 contains 12 residues. Between the trimmed V and J ends, which lost 5 bases and 11 bases, there was a span of 15 bases.

The clonotype originates from a woman younger than 30 in good health. Sequenced: blood. The chain is built from TRBV3-1 and TRBJ2-5; D ambiguous. The CDR3 region has the DNA TGTGCCAGCAGCTATCGGAACAATGAGCAGTACTTC. Protein product: CASSYRNNEQYF.